These 18 T cell receptor beta chains originate from one sample sequenced in a study of tumor-infiltrating lymphocytes in primary liver carcinoma. It was from 20-30 mg of unsorted bulk tissue that RNA and DNA were co-extracted. Production of TCR beta cDNA used approximately 480 ng total RNA together with a constant-region primer. ARM-PCR, slightly modified, supplied the TCR beta libraries through three nested multiplex PCR rounds. TRBV1-TRBV30 forward primers paired with a C-beta reverse primer drove the first two PCR rounds, around 10 cycles each. MiXCR, applied by TCRdb to the multiplex PCR reads, yields one record per CDR3 protein. The sample contains about 54,000 distinct CDR3 sequences, about 73% of which appear only once. The sample was liver tumor tissue from sampling region 2. Subset here: tumor region T2, inferior pole. The source is a man aged 35 to 55 with primary liver carcinoma and hepatitis B virus infection.

Details on this clonotype: A read error may be the cause here, since a much bigger clone is one base away. The chain has TRBV6-6 and TRBJ2-5; 7 bases align to TRBD2. This CDR3 region has 14 residues. Germline trimming cut 7 bases from V and 5 bases from J; bases unmatched to any gene: 10. Germline values: CDR1 MNHNY, CDR2 SVGAGI (reference sequence). The CDR3 coding sequence is TGTGCCAGCACGGGAGGAGGGCCGGGGGAGACCCAGTACTTC. Amino acids: CASTGGGPGETQYF.

The table lists this clonotype with a few counts. This chain joins TRBV6-1 and TRBJ1-2, with unresolved D. Germline assignment: CDR1 MNHNS and CDR2 SASEGT. This CDR3 region has 14 residues. The ends were cut back, 5 bases at V and 4 bases at J, with 14 bases in the middle. Here the CDR3 DNA reads TGTGCCAGCAGTATGAAGCAAGCTGTCTATGGCTACACCTTC. Translation gives CASSMKQAVYGYTF.

This clonotype appeared once. Mismatch with germline at one junction end may stem from a read error. This rearrangement joins TRBV4-1 to TRBJ2-2, with D possibly matching TRBD2 (6 bases). CDR3 length: 13 amino acids. Germline V gene data show CDR1 as MGHRA and CDR2 as YSYEKL. CDR3 DNA sequence: TGCGCCAGCAGTCAAAGTATGGATGGGGAGGTGTTTTTT. Protein sequence: CASSQSMDGEVFF.

This clonotype has at least ten counts. V gene TRBV29-1 combines with J gene TRBJ1-4; the match to TRBD1 covers 9 bases. Unmatched junction bases numbered 6, after V lost 1 base and J lost 6 bases. The CDR3 is 15 residues long. Per the germline V gene, CDR1 is SQVTM and CDR2 is ANQGSEA. The CDR3 region is CSVEALGQGDEKLFF. The CDR3 nucleotides read TGCAGCGTTGAAGCCCTGGGACAGGGTGATGAAAAACTGTTTTTT.

A note on this clonotype: In this CDR3 the conserved last residue, phenylalanine or tryptophan, is missing, so a read error is likely. The chain couples TRBV6-5 to TRBJ2-1; 7 nucleotides line up with TRBD1. Germline values: CDR1 MNHEY, CDR2 SVGAGI. The CDR3 covers 13 residues. V lost 4 bases to trimming and J lost 12 bases; unmatched junction nucleotides: 9. The CDR3: CASSSGTARRQFL. The CDR3 nucleotides are TGTGCCAGCAGTTCGGGGACAGCCAGGAGGCAGTTCTTA.

This clonotype was observed a few times. V gene TRBV2 combines with J gene TRBJ2-5, with TRBD1 identical over 8 bases. CDR1 and CDR2 (germline): SNHLY, FYNNEI. The CDR3 sequence is 14 residues long. J was trimmed by 3 bases and V by 6 bases; bases with no gene match: 6. CDR3 nucleotides: TGTGCCAGCAGACGGACAGGGATGAAAGAGACCCAGTACTTC. Translating it yields CASRRTGMKETQYF.

This sequence joins TRBV2 and TRBJ2-7, with 7 bases lining up with TRBD1. Germline loops: CDR1 SNHLY, CDR2 FYNNEI. The length of the CDR3 is 11 residues. The V segment lost 9 bases and the J segment 3 bases; nucleotides outside the gene matches: 2. Here the CDR3 reads CARQGSYEQYF. The CDR3 region has the DNA TGTGCCAGACAGGGGAGCTACGAGCAGTACTTC. Full variable domain (rest looked up from reference TRBV2 and TRBJ2-7): EPEVTQTPSHQVTQMGQEVILRCVPISNHLYFYWYRQILGQKVEFLVSFYNNEISEKSEIFDDQFSVERPDGSNFTLKIRSTKLEDSAMYFCARQGSYEQYFGPGTRLTVT.

In the case of this clonotype: Since no conserved phenylalanine or tryptophan closes the CDR3, a read error is the likely cause. The CDR3 sequence: CTSSFQGGTVQYL. CDR3 DNA: TGTACCAGCAGCTTTCAGGGGGGAACGGTTCAGTACCTC. The V gene is TRBV11-2, the J gene TRBJ2-4, with D tentatively TRBD1 (7 bases). The CDR3 runs 13 residues. From germline, CDR1 is SGHAT and CDR2 FQNNGV.

Remarks on this clonotype: A read error is possible here, since a much larger clone lies one base away. This chain connects TRBV12-3 or TRBV12-4 to TRBJ2-5; weak D call: TRBD1 (5 bases). Trimming shortened V by 6 bases and J by 5 bases, and 19 bases separated the two germline ends. This CDR3 is built from 15 residues. CDR3 nucleotides: TGTGCCAGCAGCCCAGACAGTGGGGTGAGGGAGACCCAGTACTTC. Its protein product is CASSPDSGVRETQYF.

This clonotype was observed a single time. The V and J genes are TRBV4-2 and TRBJ2-7; 8 nucleotides match TRBD1. CDR1 and CDR2 from the germline V gene are LGHNA and YNFKEQ. The CDR3 extends over 14 amino acids. The trim removed 8 bases at V and 3 bases at J, leaving 9 bases unmatched. Here the CDR3 reads CASQGDRGVYEQYF. CDR3 DNA: TGTGCCAGCCAAGGTGACAGGGGTGTCTACGAGCAGTACTTC.

Turning to this clonotype: At one boundary the junction diverges from the germline segment, which might be a read error. V and J are TRBV6-1 and TRBJ2-5; the match to TRBD2 covers 8 bases. The CDR3 length is 18 residues. Germline loops: CDR1 MNHNS, CDR2 SASEGT. The CDR3 loop is CANSELGTSGSGGETQYF. The CDR3 DNA sequence: TGTGCCAACAGTGAACTGGGTACTAGCGGAAGTGGAGGAGAGACCCAGTACTTC.

Worth noting for this clonotype: At one of its ends the junction is not consistent with the germline gene, which may arise from a read error. This chain uses TRBV4-2 with TRBJ2-7, with a possible D match to TRBD1 (5 bases). Germline lookup yields CDR1 LGHNA and CDR2 YNFKEQ. CDR3 size: 17 residues. CDR3: CTSSQTGSPWWSGEQYF. In DNA form, the CDR3 reads TGTACCAGCAGCCAAACAGGTTCCCCCTGGTGGTCTGGCGAGCAGTACTTC.

This clonotype was observed many times. V and J are TRBV12-3 or TRBV12-4 and TRBJ2-4, with D possibly matching TRBD1 (6 bases). V gave up 8 bases and J gave up 0 bases, with 17 bases separating them. The CDR3 covers 16 residues. The chain's CDR3 is CASGPRTEIAKNIQYF. For the CDR3, the DNA is TGTGCCAGCGGGCCCCGGACAGAAATAGCCAAAAACATTCAGTACTTC.

Note on this clonotype: A read error may account for a junction end that differs from germline. This chain uses TRBV10-2 with TRBJ2-3; 8 bases line up with TRBD2. The CDR3 length is 17 residues. From germline, CDR1 is WSHSY and CDR2 SAAADI. The CDR3 coding sequence is TGCGCCAGTAGTGAATGGACTAGCTGGAGAGGGGCGGATACGCAGTATTTT. This encodes CASSEWTSWRGADTQYF.

A remark on this clonotype: A junction end diverges from the germline sequence, so it may reflect a read error. This chain joins TRBV11-2 and TRBJ2-3; 8 nucleotides agree with TRBD2. Germline CDR1 and CDR2: SGHAT and FQNNGV. The CDR3 sequence is 15 residues long. CDR3 protein: CASSHTSGFKGTHYF. CDR3 DNA sequence: TGTGCCAGCAGCCACACTAGCGGCTTCAAGGGTACGCACTATTTT.

This clonotype was found once. An end of the junction differs from the germline gene, which may be a read error. V gene TRBV4-1 combines with J gene TRBJ2-1; 11 bases are shared with TRBD2. Germline CDR1 MGHRA, CDR2 YSYEKL. The CDR3 is 16 amino acids. For the CDR3, the DNA is TGCGTCAGCAGCCAATCCGGGACTAGCGGTGACAATGAGCAACTCTTC. Translated: CVSSQSGTSGDNEQLF.

As for this clonotype: The CDR3 end shows no conserved phenylalanine or tryptophan, and so a read error is likely. This chain uses TRBV6-1 with TRBJ1-2; D possibly corresponds to TRBD1 (6 bases). This CDR3 is 15 amino acids long. CDR1 is MNHNS, CDR2 SASEGT, per germline. CDR3 loop: CASSEVGGAGRGYTS. The CDR3 bases are TGTGCTAGCAGTGAAGTGGGGGGGGCTGGACGTGGCTACACCTCC.

In regard to this clonotype: A read error is likely, as this CDR3 ends without the conserved phenylalanine or tryptophan. The genes are TRBV29-1 and TRBJ2-5; maybe TRBD2 (6 bases). Germline CDR1 SQVTM, CDR2 ANQGSEA. The CDR3 loop spans 13 amino acids. The CDR3 DNA sequence: TGCATCGTTGGTGGGAGGCCCGCTGAGACCCAGTACTTA. It codes for CIVGGRPAETQYL.